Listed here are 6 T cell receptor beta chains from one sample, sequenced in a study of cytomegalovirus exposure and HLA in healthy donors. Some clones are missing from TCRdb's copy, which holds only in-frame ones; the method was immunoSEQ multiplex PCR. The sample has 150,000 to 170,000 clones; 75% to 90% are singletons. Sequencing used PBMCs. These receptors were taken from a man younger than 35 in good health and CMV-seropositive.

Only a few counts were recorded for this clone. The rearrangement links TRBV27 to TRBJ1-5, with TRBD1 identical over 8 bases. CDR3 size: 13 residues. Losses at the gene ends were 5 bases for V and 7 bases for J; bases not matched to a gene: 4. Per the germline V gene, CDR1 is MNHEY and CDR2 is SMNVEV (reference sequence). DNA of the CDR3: TGTGCCAGCAGTGTGGGACAGGCGCAGCCCCAGCATTTT. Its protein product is CASSVGQAQPQHF.

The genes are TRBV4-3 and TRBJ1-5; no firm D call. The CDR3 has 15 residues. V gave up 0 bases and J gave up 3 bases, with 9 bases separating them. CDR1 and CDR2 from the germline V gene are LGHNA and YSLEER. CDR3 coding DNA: TGCGCCAGCAGCCAAGAAGGAGGACCCAATCAGCCCCAGCATTTT. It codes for CASSQEGGPNQPQHF.

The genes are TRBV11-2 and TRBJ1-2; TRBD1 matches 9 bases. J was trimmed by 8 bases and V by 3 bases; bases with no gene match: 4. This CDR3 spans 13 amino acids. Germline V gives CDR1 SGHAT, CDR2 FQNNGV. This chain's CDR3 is CASSFTGGRGYTF. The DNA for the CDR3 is TGTGCCAGCAGCTTTACAGGGGGCCGCGGCTACACCTTC.

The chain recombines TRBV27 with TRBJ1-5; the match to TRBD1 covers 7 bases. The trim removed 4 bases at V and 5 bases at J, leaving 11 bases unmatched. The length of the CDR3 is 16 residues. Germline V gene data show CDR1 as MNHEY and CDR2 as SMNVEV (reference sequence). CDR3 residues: CASSSNETGYDQPQHF. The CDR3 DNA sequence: TGTGCCAGCAGTTCCAATGAGACAGGGTACGATCAGCCCCAGCATTTT.

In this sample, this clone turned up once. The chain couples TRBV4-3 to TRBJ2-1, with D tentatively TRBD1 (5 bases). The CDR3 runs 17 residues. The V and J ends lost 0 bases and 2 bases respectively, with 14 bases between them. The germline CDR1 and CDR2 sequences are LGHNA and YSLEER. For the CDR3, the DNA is TGCGCCAGCAGCCAAGATTGGGCCAGGGCCACCTACAATGAGCAGTTCTTC. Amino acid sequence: CASSQDWARATYNEQFF.

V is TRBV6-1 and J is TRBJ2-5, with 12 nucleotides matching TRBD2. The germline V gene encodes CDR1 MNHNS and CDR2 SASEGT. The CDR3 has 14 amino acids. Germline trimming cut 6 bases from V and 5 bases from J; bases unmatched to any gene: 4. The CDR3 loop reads CASRTSGSSETQYF. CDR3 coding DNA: TGTGCCAGCAGGACTAGCGGGAGTTCGGAGACCCAGTACTTC.